This note documents a single T cell receptor beta chain sequence. Its antigen remains unidentified. The table came from immunoSEQ multiplex PCR; TCRdb's copy has only in-frame clones and leaves some out. This repertoire shows tens of thousands of clones, nearly 75% found once; its top ten account for roughly 11%. The sample belongs to a study of vaccination effects on CD4 cells after COVID-19. Trimming stripped 6 bases from V and 0 bases from J, with 6 bases between. The CDR3 covers 13 residues. Per the germline V gene, CDR1 is MDHEN and CDR2 is SYDVKM. Following an approximately 9-day culture, CD4+ T cells were purified.

This specimen was CD4+ T cells from PBMCs cultured without peptide, taken before COVID-19 vaccination. The chain employs TRBV28 and TRBJ1-5; no definite D call. The source is a human donor who received a COVID-19 vaccine. CDR3 loop: CASSTDSNQPQHF. The CDR3 nucleotides are TGTGCCAGCAGCACAGATAGCAATCAGCCCCAGCATTTT.